Listed here are 5 T cell receptor beta chains from one sample, sequenced in a study of identifying expanded T cells in peripheral blood. Some clones are missing from TCRdb's copy, which holds only in-frame ones; the method was immunoSEQ multiplex PCR. Of 90,000 to 100,000 clones in the sample, about nine tenths are singletons; the top ten hold roughly 3.8%. The sequenced sample was blood. Every receptor here comes from a person aged 18 to 70 in good health.

The count of this clone is one. The chain uses TRBV23-1 and TRBJ2-7, with 7 bases aligning to TRBD2. TRBV23-1 belongs to the ORF category, with a function that is uncertain. This CDR3 is 16 amino acids long. V lost 3 bases to trimming and J lost 0 bases; unmatched junction nucleotides: 8. The CDR3 coding sequence is TGCGCCAGCAGTCACCCAAGCGGGACGATCTCCTACGAGCAGTACTTC. This encodes CASSHPSGTISYEQYF.

The V call is TRBV5-1, the J call TRBJ1-5; TRBD1 agrees at 9 bases. The CDR3 covers 14 residues. Per the germline V gene, CDR1 is SGHRS and CDR2 is YFSETQ. Unmatched junction bases numbered 2, after V lost 3 bases and J lost 4 bases. The CDR3 loop is CASSSGQGNQPQHF. The CDR3 DNA follows: TGCGCCAGCAGCTCGGGACAGGGAAATCAGCCCCAGCATTTT. The variable domain in full, with the rest retrieved from reference TRBV5-1 and TRBJ1-5, is KAGVTQTPRYLIKTRGQQVTLSCSPISGHRSVSWYQQTPGQGLQFLFEYFSETQRNKGNFPGRFSGRQFSNSRSEMNVSTLELGDSALYLCASSSGQGNQPQHFGDGTRLSIL.

V and J are TRBV10-3 and TRBJ1-4; D remains unclear. In germline, CDR1 is ENHRY, CDR2 SYGVKD. This CDR3 spans 14 amino acids. Between the trimmed V and J ends, which lost 3 bases and 3 bases, there was a span of 8 bases. CDR3 in amino acids: CAISDPGPNEKLFF. DNA for the CDR3: TGTGCCATCAGTGACCCGGGCCCTAATGAAAAACTGTTTTTT.

This chain links TRBV6-6 with TRBJ1-4, with D perhaps matching TRBD1 (5 bases). The CDR3 is made up of 15 amino acids. V dropped 8 bases and J dropped 8 bases, with 21 bases sitting between them. Germline V gene data show CDR1 as MNHNY and CDR2 as SVGAGI (reference sequence). The CDR3 sequence: CASGFGSGGVEKLFF. CDR3 nucleotides: TGTGCCAGCGGCTTTGGGTCGGGGGGTGTCGAAAAACTGTTTTTT.

The V and J genes are TRBV7-2 and TRBJ1-4; tentatively, D is TRBD1 (5 bases). Per germline, CDR1 SGHTA and CDR2 FQGNSA. Trimming left V 2 bases short and J 8 bases short, with 12 bases between. This CDR3 spans 14 amino acids. The CDR3 bases are TGTGCCAGCAGCTTATCGGCTGGGGGGGAAAAACTGTTTTTT. This gives the protein CASSLSAGGEKLFF.